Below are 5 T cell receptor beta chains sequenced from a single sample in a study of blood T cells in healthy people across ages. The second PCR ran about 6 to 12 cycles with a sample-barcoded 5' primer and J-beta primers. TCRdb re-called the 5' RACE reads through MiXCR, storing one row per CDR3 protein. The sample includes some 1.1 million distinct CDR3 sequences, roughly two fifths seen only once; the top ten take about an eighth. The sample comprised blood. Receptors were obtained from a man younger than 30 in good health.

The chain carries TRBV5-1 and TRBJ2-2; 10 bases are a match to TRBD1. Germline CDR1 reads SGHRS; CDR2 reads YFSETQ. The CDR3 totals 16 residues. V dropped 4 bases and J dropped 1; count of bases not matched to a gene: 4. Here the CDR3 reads CASSGDRGVNTGELFF. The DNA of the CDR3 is TGCGCCAGCAGCGGGGACAGGGGTGTGAACACCGGGGAGCTGTTTTTT.

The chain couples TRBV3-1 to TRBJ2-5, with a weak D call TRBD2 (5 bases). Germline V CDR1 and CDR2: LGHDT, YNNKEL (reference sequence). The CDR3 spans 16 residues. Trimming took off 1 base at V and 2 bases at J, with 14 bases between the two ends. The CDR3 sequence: CASSQGRVATQETQYF. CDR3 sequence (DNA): TGTGCCAGCAGCCAAGGGCGAGTAGCGACGCAAGAGACCCAGTACTTC.

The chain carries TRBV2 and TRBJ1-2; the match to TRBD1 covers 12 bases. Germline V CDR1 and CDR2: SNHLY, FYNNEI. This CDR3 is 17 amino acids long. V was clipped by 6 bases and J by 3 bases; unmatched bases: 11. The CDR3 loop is CASSRRDRGPIHYGYTF. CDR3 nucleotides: TGTGCCAGCAGCCGCCGGGACAGGGGGCCGATTCACTATGGCTACACCTTC.

This chain's CDR3 is CASSFDRAYSGANVLTF. The DNA of the CDR3 is TGTGCCAGCAGTTTCGATAGGGCCTACTCTGGGGCCAACGTCCTGACTTTC. This rearrangement joins TRBV12-3 or TRBV12-4 to TRBJ2-6; D unresolved. The CDR3 is 17 amino acids. Between the trimmed V and J ends, which lost 3 bases and 0 bases, there was a span of 12 bases.

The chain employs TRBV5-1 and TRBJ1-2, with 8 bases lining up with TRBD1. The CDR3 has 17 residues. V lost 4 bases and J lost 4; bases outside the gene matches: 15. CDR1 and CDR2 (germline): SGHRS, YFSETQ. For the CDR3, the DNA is TGCGCCAGCAGCGCGATCGGGCAGGGGGCCTTTGGCTATGGCTACACCTTC. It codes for CASSAIGQGAFGYGYTF.